A single TCR beta chain is shown here with its context. Using immunoSEQ multiplex PCR, the repertoire was profiled, and TCRdb retains in-frame clones only, with some absent. This table has roughly 98,000 clones, roughly nine tenths appearing once. The sample comes from a study of cytomegalovirus exposure and HLA in healthy donors. The germline gives CDR1 SGHRS, CDR2 YFSETQ. This CDR3 region has 14 residues. The V and J ends lost 5 bases and 3 bases respectively, with 12 bases between them. The TCR comes from a man between 18 and 29 years old in good health and CMV-seropositive. Sequencing input: PBMCs. The chain carries TRBV5-1 and TRBJ2-1; D perhaps matches TRBD2 (6 bases). The CDR3 region has the DNA TGCGCCAGCAGTCTAGCGTGGGGCTACAATGAGCAGTTCTTC. Residues: CASSLAWGYNEQFF.